This T cell receptor (beta chain) was documented in a study of blood T cell repertoires in COVID-19. About the study: Nucleic acid was either cDNA or gDNA, and it came from T cells, B-cell-depleted T cells, or PBMCs.

Source study methods: Reference gene primers were amplified, and this amplification served to estimate nucleated cell counts. The data were produced by immunoSEQ multiplex PCR, yet TCRdb's version contains in-frame clones alone and is incomplete. V and J calls and clone size are those listed in that table; D and trimming were worked out from the DNA. The sample carries fewer than 200,000 clones, about 86% recorded once. Germline values: CDR1 MNHEY, CDR2 SVGAGI. Trimming took 6 bases from V and 3 from J, leaving 15 bases between them. This CDR3 spans 14 amino acids. The chain uses TRBV6-5 and TRBJ2-7; maybe TRBD1 (6 bases). This TCR was sampled from an older man with active or convalescent COVID-19. Sequencing was performed on peripheral blood. The CDR3 nucleotides read TGTGCCAGCAGCCGCCGGGACATGGACTACGAGCAGTACTTC. Protein: CASSRRDMDYEQYF.